A single sample is the source of the 10 T cell receptor beta chains below, sequenced in a study of shared clonotypes between healthy human individuals. The data were produced by immunoSEQ multiplex PCR, yet TCRdb's version contains in-frame clones alone and is incomplete. The table has a few million clones, over 85% seen once. Sequenced sample: naive CD4+ T cells from PBMCs. Subset reported: CD45RA+ positively selected. These TCRs come from a young man in good health. Some clones in this sample may be carry-over from other donors' samples.

This rearrangement joins TRBV7-3 to TRBJ2-1; D unresolved. The CDR3 runs 12 residues. From germline, CDR1 is SGHTA and CDR2 FQGTGA. Trimming pared 2 bases from V and 9 bases from J, leaving 8 bases between. CDR3 protein: CASSLASGEQFF. The DNA of the CDR3 is TGTGCCAGCAGCTTAGCGTCGGGTGAGCAGTTCTTC.

The CDR3 loop reads CASSPVHQGARTQYF. The CDR3 DNA reads as TGTGCCAGCAGTCCCGTTCATCAGGGTGCACGGACCCAGTACTTC. V usage is TRBV11-2 and J usage is TRBJ2-5, with D maybe TRBD1 (5 bases). The V and J ends lost 6 bases and 7 bases respectively, with 21 bases between them. In germline, CDR1 is SGHAT, CDR2 FQNNGV. This CDR3 region has 15 residues.

The chain has TRBV6-1 and TRBJ2-7; D unresolved. Germline values: CDR1 MNHNS, CDR2 SASEGT. The CDR3 totals 13 residues. The germline V and J ends were trimmed by 4 bases and 0 bases, with 7 bases remaining between them. The chain's CDR3 is CASSGQTSYEQYF. CDR3 nucleotide sequence: TGTGCCAGCAGTGGGCAGACCTCCTACGAGCAGTACTTC.

The CDR3 loop is CASTTREPGQNYGYTF. The CDR3 DNA sequence: TGTGCCAGTACCACGAGGGAACCGGGACAGAACTATGGCTACACCTTC. The V and J genes are TRBV19 and TRBJ1-2, with 7 bases fitting TRBD1. Germline V lookup: CDR1 LNHDA, CDR2 SQIVND (reference sequence). V was clipped by 7 bases and J by 2 bases; unmatched bases: 13. The CDR3 has 16 residues. Filled out from reference TRBV19 and TRBJ1-2, the complete variable domain reads DGGITQSPKYLFRKEGQNVTLSCEQNLNHDAMYWYRQDPGQGLRLIYYSQIVNDFQKGDIAEGYSVSREKKESFPLTVTSAQKNPTAFYLCASTTREPGQNYGYTFGSGTRLTVV.

The chain carries TRBV7-3 and TRBJ2-3; TRBD2 aligns across 9 bases. J lost 4 bases, V lost 3 bases, and 11 bases had no gene match. Germline V gene data show CDR1 as SGHTA and CDR2 as FQGTGA. The CDR3 is 17 residues long. CDR3 nucleotides: TGTGCCAGCAGCTTCCTCAATAGCGGGAGTGGGGCAGATACGCAGTATTTT. This codes for CASSFLNSGSGADTQYF.

The chain employs TRBV2 and TRBJ2-2; 8 nucleotides align to TRBD2. The CDR3 has 13 amino acids. Germline trimming cut 11 bases from V and 5 bases from J; bases unmatched to any gene: 7. In germline, CDR1 is SNHLY, CDR2 FYNNEI. DNA for the CDR3: TGTGCCGCAAGGGCTAGCGGGACCGGGGAGCTGTTTTTT. As protein: CAARASGTGELFF.

The V gene is TRBV14, the J gene TRBJ2-7, with 11 bases that match TRBD2. CDR3 length: 17 residues. CDR1 SGHDN and CDR2 FVKESK come from the germline V gene. The V segment lost 4 bases and the J segment 0 bases; nucleotides outside the gene matches: 8. The DNA for the CDR3 is TGTGCCAGCAGCCGGCGGACTAGCGGGCCTAGCTCCTACGAGCAGTACTTC. This sequence encodes CASSRRTSGPSSYEQYF.

The rearrangement uses TRBV6-1 and TRBJ1-2, with TRBD1 as a possible D gene (6 bases). The germline gives CDR1 MNHNS, CDR2 SASEGT. The V end lost 4 bases, the J end lost 5 bases, and 11 bases lay between the germline ends. This CDR3 has 13 residues. DNA of the CDR3: TGTGCCAGCAGTGGAGCCGGACAGTATGGCTACACCTTC. This codes for CASSGAGQYGYTF.

This clone appeared a few times. The chain employs TRBV2 and TRBJ1-1, with D hard to call. The CDR3 runs to 15 residues. Germline CDR1 is SNHLY and CDR2 is FYNNEI. V lost 6 bases, J lost 1 base, and 15 bases lay in between. The CDR3 loop reads CASRALTTANTEAFF. DNA for the CDR3: TGTGCCAGCAGAGCACTTACTACAGCGAACACTGAAGCTTTCTTT.

The chain employs TRBV7-9 and TRBJ2-1; TRBD2 matches at 8 bases. The CDR3 runs to 16 residues. The V gene's germline CDR1 is SEHNR and CDR2 FQNEAQ (reference sequence). Trimming removed 4 bases from V and 2 bases from J; junction bases left unmatched: 7. CDR3 residues: CASSSERAGAYNEQFF. CDR3 nucleotide sequence: TGTGCCAGCAGCTCCGAGAGAGCGGGGGCCTACAATGAGCAGTTCTTC.